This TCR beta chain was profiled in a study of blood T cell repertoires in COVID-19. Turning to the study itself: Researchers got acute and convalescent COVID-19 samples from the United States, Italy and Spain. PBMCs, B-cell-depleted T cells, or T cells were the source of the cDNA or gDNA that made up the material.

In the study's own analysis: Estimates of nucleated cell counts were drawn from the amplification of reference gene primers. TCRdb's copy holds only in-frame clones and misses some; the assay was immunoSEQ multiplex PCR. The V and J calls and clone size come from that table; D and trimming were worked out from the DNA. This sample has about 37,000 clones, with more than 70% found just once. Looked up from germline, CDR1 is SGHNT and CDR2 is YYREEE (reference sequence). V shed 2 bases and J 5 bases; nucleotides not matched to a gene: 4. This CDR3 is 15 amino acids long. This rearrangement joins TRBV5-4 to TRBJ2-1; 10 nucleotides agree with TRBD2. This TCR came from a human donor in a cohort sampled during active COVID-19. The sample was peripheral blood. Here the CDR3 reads CASSFRAGGDNEQFF. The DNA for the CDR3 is TGTGCCAGCAGCTTTCGAGCGGGGGGGGACAATGAGCAGTTCTTC.